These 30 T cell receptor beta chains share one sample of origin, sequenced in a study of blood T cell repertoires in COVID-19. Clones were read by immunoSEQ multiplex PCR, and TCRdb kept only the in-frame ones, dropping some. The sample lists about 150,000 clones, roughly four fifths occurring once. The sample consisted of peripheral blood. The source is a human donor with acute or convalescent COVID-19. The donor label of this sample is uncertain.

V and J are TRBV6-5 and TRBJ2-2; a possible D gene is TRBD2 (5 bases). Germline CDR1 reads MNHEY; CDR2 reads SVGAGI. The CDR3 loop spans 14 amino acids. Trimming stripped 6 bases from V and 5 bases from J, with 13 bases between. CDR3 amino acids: CASRLLRETGELFF. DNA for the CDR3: TGTGCCAGCAGATTGTTGAGGGAGACCGGGGAGCTGTTTTTT.

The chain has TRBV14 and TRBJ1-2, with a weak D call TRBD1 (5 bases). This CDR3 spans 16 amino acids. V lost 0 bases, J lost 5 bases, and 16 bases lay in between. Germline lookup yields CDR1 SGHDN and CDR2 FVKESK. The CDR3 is CASSQDYRGVKYGYTF. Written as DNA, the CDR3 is TGTGCCAGCAGCCAAGATTATCGGGGGGTCAAGTATGGCTACACCTTC.

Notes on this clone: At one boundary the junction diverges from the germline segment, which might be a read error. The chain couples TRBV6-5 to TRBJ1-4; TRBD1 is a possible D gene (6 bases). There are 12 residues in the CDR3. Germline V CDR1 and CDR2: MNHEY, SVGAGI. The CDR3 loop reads CASRRPGGAPLF. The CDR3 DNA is TGTGCCAGCAGAAGACCTGGGGGGGCTCCCCTTTTT.

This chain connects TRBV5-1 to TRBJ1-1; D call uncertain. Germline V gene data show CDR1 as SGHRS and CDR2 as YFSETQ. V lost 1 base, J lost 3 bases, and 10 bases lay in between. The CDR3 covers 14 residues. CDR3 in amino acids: CASSLSGRDTEAFF. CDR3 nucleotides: TGCGCCAGCAGCTTGTCGGGAAGGGACACTGAAGCTTTCTTT.

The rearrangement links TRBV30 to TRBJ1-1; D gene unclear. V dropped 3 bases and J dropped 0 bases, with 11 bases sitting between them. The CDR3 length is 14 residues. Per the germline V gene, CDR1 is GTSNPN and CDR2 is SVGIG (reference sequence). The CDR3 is CAWSWSPVNTEAFF. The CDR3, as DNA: TGTGCCTGGAGCTGGAGTCCGGTGAACACTGAAGCTTTCTTT.

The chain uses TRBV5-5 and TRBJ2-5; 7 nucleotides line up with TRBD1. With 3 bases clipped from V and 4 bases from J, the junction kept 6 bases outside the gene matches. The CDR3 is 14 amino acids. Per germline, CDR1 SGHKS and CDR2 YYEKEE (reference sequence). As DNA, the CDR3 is TGTGCCAGCAGCTCGCCGACAGGGCCAGAGACCCAGTACTTC. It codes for CASSSPTGPETQYF.

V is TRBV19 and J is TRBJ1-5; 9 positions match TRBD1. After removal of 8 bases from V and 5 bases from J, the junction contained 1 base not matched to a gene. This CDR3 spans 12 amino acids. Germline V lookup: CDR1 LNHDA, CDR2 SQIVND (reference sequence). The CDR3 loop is CASGQGHQPQHF. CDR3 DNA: TGTGCCAGTGGACAGGGGCATCAGCCCCAGCATTTT.

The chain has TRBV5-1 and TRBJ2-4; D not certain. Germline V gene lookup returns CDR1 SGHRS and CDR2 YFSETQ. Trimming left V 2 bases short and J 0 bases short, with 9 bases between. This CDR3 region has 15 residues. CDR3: CASSFGTPAKNIQYF. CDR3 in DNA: TGCGCCAGCAGCTTTGGCACACCAGCCAAAAACATTCAGTACTTC. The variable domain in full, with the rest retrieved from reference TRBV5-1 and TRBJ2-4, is KAGVTQTPRYLIKTRGQQVTLSCSPISGHRSVSWYQQTPGQGLQFLFEYFSETQRNKGNFPGRFSGRQFSNSRSEMNVSTLELGDSALYLCASSFGTPAKNIQYFGAGTRLSVL.

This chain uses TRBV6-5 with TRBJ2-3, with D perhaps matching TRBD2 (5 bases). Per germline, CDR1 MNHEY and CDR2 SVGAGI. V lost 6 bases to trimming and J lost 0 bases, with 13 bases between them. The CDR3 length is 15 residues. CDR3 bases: TGTGCCAGCAGCCAGACCAGGACTAGCACAGATACGCAGTATTTT. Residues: CASSQTRTSTDTQYF.

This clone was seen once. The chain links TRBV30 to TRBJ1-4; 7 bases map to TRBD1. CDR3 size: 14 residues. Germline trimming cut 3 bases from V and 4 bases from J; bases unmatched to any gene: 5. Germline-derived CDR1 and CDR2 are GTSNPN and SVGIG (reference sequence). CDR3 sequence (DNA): TGTGCCTGGAGCGGGGACAGCGTTAATGAAAAACTGTTTTTT. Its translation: CAWSGDSVNEKLFF. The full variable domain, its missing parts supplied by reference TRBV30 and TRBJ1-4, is SQTIHQWPATLVQPVGSPLSLECTVEGTSNPNLYWYRQAAGRGLQLLFYSVGIGQISSEVPQNLSASRPQDRQFILSSKKLLLSDSGFYLCAWSGDSVNEKLFFGSGTQLSVL.

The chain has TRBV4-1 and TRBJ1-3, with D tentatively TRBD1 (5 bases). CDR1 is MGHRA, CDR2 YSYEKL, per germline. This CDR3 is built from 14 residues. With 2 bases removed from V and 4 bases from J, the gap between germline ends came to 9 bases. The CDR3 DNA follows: TGCGCCAGCAGCCAACAGGGAGGAGGAAACACCATATATTTT. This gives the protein CASSQQGGGNTIYF.

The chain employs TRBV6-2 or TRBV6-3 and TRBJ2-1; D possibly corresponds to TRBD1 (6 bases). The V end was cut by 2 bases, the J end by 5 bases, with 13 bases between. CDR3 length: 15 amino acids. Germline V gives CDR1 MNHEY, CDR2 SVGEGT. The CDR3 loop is CASSYGGGRNNEQFF. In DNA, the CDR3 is TGTGCCAGCAGTTACGGTGGGGGCCGTAACAATGAGCAGTTCTTC.

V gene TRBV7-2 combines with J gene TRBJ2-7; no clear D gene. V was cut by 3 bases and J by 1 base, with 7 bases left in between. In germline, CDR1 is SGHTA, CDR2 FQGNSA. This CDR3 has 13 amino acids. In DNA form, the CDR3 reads TGTGCCAGCAGCTTCAGTCAATCCTACGAGCAGTACTTC. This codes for CASSFSQSYEQYF.

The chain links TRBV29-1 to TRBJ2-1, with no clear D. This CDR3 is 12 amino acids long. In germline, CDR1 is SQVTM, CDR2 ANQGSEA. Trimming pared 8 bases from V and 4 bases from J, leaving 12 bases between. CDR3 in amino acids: CSIHPRYNEQFF. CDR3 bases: TGCAGCATCCACCCGCGATACAATGAGCAGTTCTTC.

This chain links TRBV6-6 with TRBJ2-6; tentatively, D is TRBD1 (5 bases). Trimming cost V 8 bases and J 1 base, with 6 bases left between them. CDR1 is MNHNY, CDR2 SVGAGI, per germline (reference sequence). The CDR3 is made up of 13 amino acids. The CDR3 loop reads CASQGSGANVLTF. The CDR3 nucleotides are TGTGCCAGCCAGGGTTCTGGGGCCAACGTCCTGACTTTC.

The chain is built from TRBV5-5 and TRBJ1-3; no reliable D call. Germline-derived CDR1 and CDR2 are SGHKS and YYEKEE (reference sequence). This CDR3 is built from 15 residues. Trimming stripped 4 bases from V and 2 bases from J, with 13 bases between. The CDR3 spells CASSPGAQPGNTIYF. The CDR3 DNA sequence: TGTGCCAGCAGCCCAGGTGCTCAGCCTGGAAACACCATATATTTT. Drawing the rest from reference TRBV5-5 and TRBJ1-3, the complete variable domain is DAGVTQSPTHLIKTRGQQVTLRCSPISGHKSVSWYQQVLGQGPQFIFQYYEKEERGRGNFPDRFSARQFPNYSSELNVNALLLGDSALYLCASSPGAQPGNTIYFGEGSWLTVV.

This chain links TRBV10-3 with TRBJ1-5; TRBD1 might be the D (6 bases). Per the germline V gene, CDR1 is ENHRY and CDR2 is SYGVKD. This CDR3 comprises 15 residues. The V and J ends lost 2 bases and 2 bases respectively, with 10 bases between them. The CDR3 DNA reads TGTGCCATCAGTGAGGAACAGGGCGGCAATCAGCCCCAGCATTTT. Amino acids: CAISEEQGGNQPQHF.

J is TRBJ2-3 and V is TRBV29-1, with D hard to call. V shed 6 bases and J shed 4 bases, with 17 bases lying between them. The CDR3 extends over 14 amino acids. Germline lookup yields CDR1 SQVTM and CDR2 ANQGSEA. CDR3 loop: CSVARRNTADTQYF. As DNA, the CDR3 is TGCAGCGTAGCCCGGCGAAACACAGCAGATACGCAGTATTTT.

This CDR3 is CASSKGTKEKLFF. CDR3 DNA: TGTGCCAGCAGCAAGGGGACAAAGGAAAAACTGTTTTTT. V gene TRBV11-2 combines with J gene TRBJ1-4; D possibly corresponds to TRBD1 (6 bases). From germline, CDR1 is SGHAT and CDR2 FQNNGV. The V gene lost 5 bases and the J gene lost 8 bases, with 12 bases spanning the gap. The CDR3 is made up of 13 amino acids.

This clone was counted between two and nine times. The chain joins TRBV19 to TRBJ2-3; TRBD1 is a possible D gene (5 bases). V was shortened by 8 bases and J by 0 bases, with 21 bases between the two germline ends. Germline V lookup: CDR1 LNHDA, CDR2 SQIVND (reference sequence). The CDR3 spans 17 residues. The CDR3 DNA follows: TGTGCCAGTCTCAGGGCCGGCCAGCATCCTAGCACAGATACGCAGTATTTT. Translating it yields CASLRAGQHPSTDTQYF.

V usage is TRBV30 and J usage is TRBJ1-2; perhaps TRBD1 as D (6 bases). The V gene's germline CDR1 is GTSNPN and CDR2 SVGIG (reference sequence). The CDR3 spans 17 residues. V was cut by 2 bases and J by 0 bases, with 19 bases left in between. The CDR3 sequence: CAWSRGTSFSANYGYTF. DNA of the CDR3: TGTGCCTGGAGTAGGGGGACCTCCTTCTCAGCTAACTATGGCTACACCTTC.

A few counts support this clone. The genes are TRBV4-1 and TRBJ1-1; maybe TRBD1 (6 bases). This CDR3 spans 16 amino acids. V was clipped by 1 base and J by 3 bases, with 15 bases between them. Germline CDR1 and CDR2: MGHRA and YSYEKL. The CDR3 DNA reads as TGCGCCAGCAGCCAAGTTCATAGGGGGACGGACACTGAAGCTTTCTTT. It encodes CASSQVHRGTDTEAFF.

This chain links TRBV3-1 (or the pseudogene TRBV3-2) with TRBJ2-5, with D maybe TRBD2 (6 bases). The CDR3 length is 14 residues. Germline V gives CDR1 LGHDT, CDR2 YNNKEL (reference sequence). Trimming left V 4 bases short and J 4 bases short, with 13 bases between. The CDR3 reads CASSLRGGVETQYF. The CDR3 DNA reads TGTGCCAGCAGCCTCCGTGGAGGGGTAGAGACCCAGTACTTC.

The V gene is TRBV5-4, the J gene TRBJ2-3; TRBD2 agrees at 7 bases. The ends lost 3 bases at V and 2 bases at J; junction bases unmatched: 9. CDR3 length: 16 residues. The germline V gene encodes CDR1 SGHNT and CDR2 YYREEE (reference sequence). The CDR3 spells CASSWEPSGATDTQYF. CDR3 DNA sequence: TGTGCCAGCAGCTGGGAGCCTAGCGGAGCCACAGATACGCAGTATTTT.

CDR3 DNA sequence: TGTGCCAGCTCACGGGCAGGCCTGGGCGAGCAGCCCCAGCATTTT. Its translation: CASSRAGLGEQPQHF. The chain couples TRBV18 to TRBJ1-5; D is unclear. The CDR3 length is 15 residues. Trimming removed 4 bases from V and 7 bases from J, with 17 bases in between. Germline V gives CDR1 KGHSH, CDR2 LQKENI.

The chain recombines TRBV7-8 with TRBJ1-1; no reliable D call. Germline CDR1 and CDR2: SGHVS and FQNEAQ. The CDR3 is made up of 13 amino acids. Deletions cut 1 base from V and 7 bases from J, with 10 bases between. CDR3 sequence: CASSLEQGVEAFF. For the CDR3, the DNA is TGTGCCAGCAGCTTAGAACAAGGAGTTGAAGCTTTCTTT.

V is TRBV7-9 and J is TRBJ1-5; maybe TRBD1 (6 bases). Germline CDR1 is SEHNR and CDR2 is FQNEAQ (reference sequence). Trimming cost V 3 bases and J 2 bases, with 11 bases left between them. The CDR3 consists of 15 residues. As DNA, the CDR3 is TGTGCCAGCAGCTTTACAGGGCTGGGCAATCAGCCCCAGCATTTT. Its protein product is CASSFTGLGNQPQHF.

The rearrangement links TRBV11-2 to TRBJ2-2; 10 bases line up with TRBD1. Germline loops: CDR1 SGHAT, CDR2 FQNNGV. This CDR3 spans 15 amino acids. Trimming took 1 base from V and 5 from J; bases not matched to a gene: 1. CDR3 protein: CASSLAGQGTGELFF. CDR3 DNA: TGTGCCAGCAGCTTAGCGGGACAGGGGACCGGGGAGCTGTTTTTT.

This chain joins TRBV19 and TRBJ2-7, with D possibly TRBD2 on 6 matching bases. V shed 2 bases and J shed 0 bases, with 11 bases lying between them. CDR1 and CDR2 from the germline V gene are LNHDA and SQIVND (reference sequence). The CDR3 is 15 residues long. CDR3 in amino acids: CASSITLAISYEQYF. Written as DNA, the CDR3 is TGTGCCAGTAGTATAACCCTAGCGATCTCCTACGAGCAGTACTTC. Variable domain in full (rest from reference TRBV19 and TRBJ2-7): DGGITQSPKYLFRKEGQNVTLSCEQNLNHDAMYWYRQDPGQGLRLIYYSQIVNDFQKGDIAEGYSVSREKKESFPLTVTSAQKNPTAFYLCASSITLAISYEQYFGPGTRLTVT.

CDR3 DNA: TGTGCCAGCTTAAGGATCGGGACTCTCCGCACAGATACGCAGTATTTT. It encodes CASLRIGTLRTDTQYF. The V gene is TRBV7-9, the J gene TRBJ2-3, with D possibly being TRBD2 (6 bases). Germline CDR1 is SEHNR and CDR2 is FQNEAQ (reference sequence). The CDR3 covers 16 residues. The germline V and J ends were trimmed by 8 bases and 1 base, with 19 bases remaining between them. Filled out from reference TRBV7-9 and TRBJ2-3, the complete variable domain reads DTGVSQNPRHKITKRGQNVTFRCDPISEHNRLYWYRQTLGQGPEFLTYFQNEAQLEKSRLLSDRFSAERPKGSFSTLEIQRTEQGDSAMYLCASLRIGTLRTDTQYFGPGTRLTVL.